This T cell receptor (beta chain) was sequenced for a study of cytomegalovirus exposure and HLA in healthy donors. Study details: The 100 million to 140 million unique TCR beta sequences, from around 200 million T cells, were found by an earlier analysis. When 300 to 400 donors were genotyped, about 80% of them were found to fall in the Caucasian-associated ancestry cluster. Findings and limits, study-wide: According to a later analysis, donors in an Asian-associated ancestry cluster reportedly had fewer N-insertions than the approximately 720-donor mean.

The V end was cut by 3 bases, the J end by 8 bases, with 8 bases between. Germline V gene lookup returns CDR1 DFQATT and CDR2 SNEGSKA (reference sequence). The CDR3 is 11 amino acids. On this clone itself: Its antigen is unknown.

PCR involved 60 Vbeta and 13 Jbeta primers. The data were produced by immunoSEQ multiplex PCR, yet TCRdb's version contains in-frame clones alone and is incomplete. The sample shows approximately 210,000 clones, about 87% of them seen only once. The genes are TRBV20-1 and TRBJ2-1; D gene uncertain. This clonotype was sampled from a man younger than 45 in good health and CMV-seronegative. Specimen: PBMCs. The CDR3 loop reads CSARSADEQFF. The CDR3 coding sequence is TGCAGTGCTAGGAGTGCGGATGAGCAGTTCTTC.